Listed below are T cell receptor beta chains from one sample, sequenced in a study of blood T cell repertoires in COVID-19. The method was immunoSEQ multiplex PCR; TCRdb's version includes in-frame clones alone and lacks a portion of them. The sample has around 130,000 clones, roughly four fifths seen once. The sequenced sample was peripheral blood. These TCRs come from a woman in her 70s with acute or convalescent COVID-19. CDR3s include the opening cysteine and the closing phenylalanine or tryptophan. The D gene is left open where the match is weak. The size entry is marked missing in some rows and otherwise reads once, few, many or a size class.

CDR3nt: TGTGCCAGCAGTTCAACCGACAAGGGGAATGAAAAACTGTTTTTT; CDR3aa: CASSSTDKGNEKLFF; abundance: .; j_gene: TRBJ1-4; v_gene: TRBV28; d_gene: .
CDR3nt: TGTGCCAGCAGTGAAGCCTTAGATACAGGCCCTCACTTC; CDR3aa: CASSEALDTGPHF; abundance: .; j_gene: TRBJ2-7; v_gene: TRBV6-1; d_gene: .
CDR3nt: TGTGCCAGCGGGACAGCATATAATTCACCCCTCCACTTT; CDR3aa: CASGTAYNSPLHF; abundance: .; j_gene: TRBJ1-6; v_gene: TRBV12-3/TRBV12-4; d_gene: TRBD1
CDR3nt: TGCGCCAGCAGCCCGGGGCAGCGGGGCACCGGTACGCAGTATTTT; CDR3aa: CASSPGQRGTGTQYF; abundance: few; j_gene: TRBJ2-3; v_gene: TRBV5-1; d_gene: TRBD2
CDR3nt: TGTGCCAGCAGCTTGGTGCAGGGCGCACCGACGCAGTATTTT; CDR3aa: CASSLVQGAPTQYF; abundance: .; j_gene: TRBJ2-3; v_gene: TRBV5-8; d_gene: .
CDR3nt: TGCGCCAGCAGCCAAGATTGGGGCTGGCCGTTCGGGACTAATGAAAAACTGTTTTTT; CDR3aa: CASSQDWGWPFGTNEKLFF; abundance: .; j_gene: TRBJ1-4; v_gene: TRBV4-3; d_gene: .
CDR3nt: TGCGCCAGCAGCTCCGACAGGGTGGAGGAGACCCAGTACTTC; CDR3aa: CASSSDRVEETQYF; abundance: .; j_gene: TRBJ2-5; v_gene: TRBV5-1; d_gene: TRBD1
CDR3nt: TGTGCCAGCAGCTCCCCGGGACAACTCTATGGCTACACCTTC; CDR3aa: CASSSPGQLYGYTF; abundance: few; j_gene: TRBJ1-2; v_gene: TRBV5-6; d_gene: .
CDR3nt: TGTGCCAGCAGTGAGGGCAGATCGCAGCCCCAGCATTTT; CDR3aa: CASSEGRSQPQHF; abundance: few; j_gene: TRBJ1-5; v_gene: TRBV2; d_gene: .
CDR3nt: TGTGCCAGCAGCTTAGGACAGGGCAACTACAATGAGCAGTTCTTC; CDR3aa: CASSLGQGNYNEQFF; abundance: .; j_gene: TRBJ2-1; v_gene: TRBV7-8; d_gene: TRBD1
CDR3nt: TGTGCCAGCAGCTTTGCTCAGGCGGGTGAAGCTTTCTTT; CDR3aa: CASSFAQAGEAFF; abundance: .; j_gene: TRBJ1-1; v_gene: TRBV5-4; d_gene: .
CDR3nt: TGTGCCAGCAGCCCCGGTGCGCGGGCTGGCTACAATGAGCAGTTCTTC; CDR3aa: CASSPGARAGYNEQFF; abundance: .; j_gene: TRBJ2-1; v_gene: TRBV11-3; d_gene: .
CDR3nt: TGTGCCAGCAGCTTATACGGGGGGGCCGTCAACAATGAGCAGTTCTTC; CDR3aa: CASSLYGGAVNNEQFF; abundance: .; j_gene: TRBJ2-1; v_gene: TRBV6-2/TRBV6-3; d_gene: TRBD2
CDR3nt: TGTGCCACCAGCAGAGATACATCCAACCCAGGCGGGGGGAACGGGGAGCTGTTTTTT; CDR3aa: CATSRDTSNPGGGNGELFF; abundance: .; j_gene: TRBJ2-2; v_gene: TRBV15; d_gene: TRBD2
CDR3nt: TGTGCCAGCAGCCCTCGGACTAGCGGGGGGAACAATGAGCAGTTCTTC; CDR3aa: CASSPRTSGGNNEQFF; abundance: .; j_gene: TRBJ2-1; v_gene: TRBV11-3; d_gene: TRBD2
CDR3nt: TGTGCCAGCAGCTTAGGGTCACAGGGGGCCTATGGCTACACCTTC; CDR3aa: CASSLGSQGAYGYTF; abundance: .; j_gene: TRBJ1-2; v_gene: TRBV11-3; d_gene: TRBD1
CDR3nt: TGTGCCAGTAGTAGCCCAAGGACAGGGAGGGATCAGCCCCAGCATTTT; CDR3aa: CASSSPRTGRDQPQHF; abundance: .; j_gene: TRBJ1-5; v_gene: TRBV19; d_gene: TRBD1
CDR3nt: TGTGCTAGTGGCCTTCCCGGGGGGACTAGCGGGGCCAATGAGCAGTTCTTC; CDR3aa: CASGLPGGTSGANEQFF; abundance: .; j_gene: TRBJ2-1; v_gene: TRBV12-5; d_gene: TRBD2